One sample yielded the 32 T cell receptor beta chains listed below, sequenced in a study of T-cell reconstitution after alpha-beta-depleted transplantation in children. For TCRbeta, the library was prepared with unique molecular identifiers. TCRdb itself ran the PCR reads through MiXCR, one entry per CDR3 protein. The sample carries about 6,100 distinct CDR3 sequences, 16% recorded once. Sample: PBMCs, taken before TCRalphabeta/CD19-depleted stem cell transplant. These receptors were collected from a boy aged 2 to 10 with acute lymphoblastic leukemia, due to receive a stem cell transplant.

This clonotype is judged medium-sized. CDR3 in DNA: TGTGCCAGCAGCCCCCTGCTGACTCCCGGAGGTACCGGGGAGCTGTTTTTT. This codes for CASSPLLTPGGTGELFF. The V call is TRBV7-9, the J call TRBJ2-2, with D maybe TRBD2 (5 bases). The CDR3 sequence is 17 residues long. Trimming removed 5 bases from V and 5 bases from J, with 21 bases in between. The germline gives CDR1 SEHNR, CDR2 FQNEAQ (reference sequence).

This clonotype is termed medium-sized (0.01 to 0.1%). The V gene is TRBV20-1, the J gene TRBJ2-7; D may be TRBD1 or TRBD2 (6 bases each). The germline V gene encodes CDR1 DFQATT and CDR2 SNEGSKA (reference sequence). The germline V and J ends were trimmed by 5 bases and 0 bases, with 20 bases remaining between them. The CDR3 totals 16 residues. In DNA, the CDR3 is TGCAGTGCTCAAACTCAGAGACGGGGGCTCTCCTACGAGCAGTACTTC. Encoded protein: CSAQTQRRGLSYEQYF.

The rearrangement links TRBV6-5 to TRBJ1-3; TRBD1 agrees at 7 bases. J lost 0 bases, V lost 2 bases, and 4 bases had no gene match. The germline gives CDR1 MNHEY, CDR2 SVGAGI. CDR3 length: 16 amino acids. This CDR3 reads CASSYTQGNSGNTIYF. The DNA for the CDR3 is TGTGCCAGCAGTTACACACAGGGGAACTCTGGAAACACCATATATTTT.

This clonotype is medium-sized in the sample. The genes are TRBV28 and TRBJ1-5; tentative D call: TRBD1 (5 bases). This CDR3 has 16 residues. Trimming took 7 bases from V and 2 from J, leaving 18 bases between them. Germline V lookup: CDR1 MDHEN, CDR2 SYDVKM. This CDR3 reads CASTVGGAIGNQPQHF. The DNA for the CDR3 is TGTGCCAGCACCGTGGGAGGGGCAATAGGCAATCAGCCCCAGCATTTT.

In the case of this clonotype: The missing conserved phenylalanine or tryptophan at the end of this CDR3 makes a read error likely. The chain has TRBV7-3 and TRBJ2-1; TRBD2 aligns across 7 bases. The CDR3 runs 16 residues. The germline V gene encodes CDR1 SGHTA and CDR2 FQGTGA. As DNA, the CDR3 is TGTGCCAGCAGTCCTCGTGGGCTAGCGGACTACAATGACCAGTTCTAC. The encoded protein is CASSPRGLADYNDQFY.

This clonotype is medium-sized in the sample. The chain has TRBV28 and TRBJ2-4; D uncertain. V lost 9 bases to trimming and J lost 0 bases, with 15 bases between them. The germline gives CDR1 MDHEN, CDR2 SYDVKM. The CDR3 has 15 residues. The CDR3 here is CASRAFGLAKNIQYF. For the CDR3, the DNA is TGTGCCAGTCGTGCCTTCGGTCTAGCCAAAAACATTCAGTACTTC.

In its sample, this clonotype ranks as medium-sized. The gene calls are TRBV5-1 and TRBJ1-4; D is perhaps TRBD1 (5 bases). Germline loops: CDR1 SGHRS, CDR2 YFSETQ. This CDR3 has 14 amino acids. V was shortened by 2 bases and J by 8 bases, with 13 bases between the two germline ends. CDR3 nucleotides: TGCGCCAGCAGCTTAGGGGTTAACGAAGAAAAACTGTTTTTT. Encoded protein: CASSLGVNEEKLFF. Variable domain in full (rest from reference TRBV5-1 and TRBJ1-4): KAGVTQTPRYLIKTRGQQVTLSCSPISGHRSVSWYQQTPGQGLQFLFEYFSETQRNKGNFPGRFSGRQFSNSRSEMNVSTLELGDSALYLCASSLGVNEEKLFFGSGTQLSVL.

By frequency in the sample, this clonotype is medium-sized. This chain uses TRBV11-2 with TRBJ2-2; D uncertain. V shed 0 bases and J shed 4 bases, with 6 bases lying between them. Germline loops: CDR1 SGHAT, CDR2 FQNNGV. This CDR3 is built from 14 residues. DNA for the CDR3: TGTGCCAGCAGCTTAGAGTGGGGCACCGGGGAGCTGTTTTTT. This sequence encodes CASSLEWGTGELFF.

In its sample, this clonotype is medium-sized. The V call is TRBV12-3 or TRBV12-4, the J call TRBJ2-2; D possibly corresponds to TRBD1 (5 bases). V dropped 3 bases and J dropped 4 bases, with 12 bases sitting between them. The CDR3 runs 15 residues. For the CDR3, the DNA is TGTGCCAGCAGTTTTTGGGGCGCAGGCACCGGGGAGCTGTTTTTT. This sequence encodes CASSFWGAGTGELFF.

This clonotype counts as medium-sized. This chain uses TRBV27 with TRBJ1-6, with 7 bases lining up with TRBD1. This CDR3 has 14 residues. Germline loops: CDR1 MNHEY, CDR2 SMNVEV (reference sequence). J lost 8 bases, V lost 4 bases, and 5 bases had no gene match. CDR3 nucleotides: TGTGCCAGCAGTTATGGGACAGACCATTCACCCCTCCACTTT. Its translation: CASSYGTDHSPLHF.

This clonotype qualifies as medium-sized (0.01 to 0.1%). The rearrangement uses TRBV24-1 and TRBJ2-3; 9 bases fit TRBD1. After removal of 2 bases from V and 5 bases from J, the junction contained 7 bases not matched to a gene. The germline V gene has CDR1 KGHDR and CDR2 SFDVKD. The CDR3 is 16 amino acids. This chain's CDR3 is CATSDSGTGRRDTQYF. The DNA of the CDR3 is TGTGCCACCAGTGATTCCGGGACAGGGAGGCGAGATACGCAGTATTTT.

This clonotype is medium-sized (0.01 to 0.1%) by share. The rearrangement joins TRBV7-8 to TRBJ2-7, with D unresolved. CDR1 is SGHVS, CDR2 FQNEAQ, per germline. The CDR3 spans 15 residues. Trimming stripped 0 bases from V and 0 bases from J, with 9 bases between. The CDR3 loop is CASSLAVTDSYEQYF. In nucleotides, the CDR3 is TGTGCCAGCAGCTTAGCTGTGACGGACTCCTACGAGCAGTACTTC.

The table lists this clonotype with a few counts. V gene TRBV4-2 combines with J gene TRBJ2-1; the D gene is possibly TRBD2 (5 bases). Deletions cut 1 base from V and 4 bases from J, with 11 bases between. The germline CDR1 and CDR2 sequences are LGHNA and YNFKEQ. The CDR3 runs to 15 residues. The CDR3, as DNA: TGTGCCAGCAGCCAAGTTCTAGGACTTTACAATGAGCAGTTCTTC. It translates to CASSQVLGLYNEQFF.

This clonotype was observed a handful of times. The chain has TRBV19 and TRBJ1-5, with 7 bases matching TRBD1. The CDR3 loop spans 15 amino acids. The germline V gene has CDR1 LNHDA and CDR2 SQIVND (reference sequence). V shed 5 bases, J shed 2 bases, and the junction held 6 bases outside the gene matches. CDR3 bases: TGTGCCAGTAGTCCTAAGACAGGGCGCAATCAGCCCCAGCATTTT. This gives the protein CASSPKTGRNQPQHF. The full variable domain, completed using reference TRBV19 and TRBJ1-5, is DGGITQSPKYLFRKEGQNVTLSCEQNLNHDAMYWYRQDPGQGLRLIYYSQIVNDFQKGDIAEGYSVSREKKESFPLTVTSAQKNPTAFYLCASSPKTGRNQPQHFGDGTRLSIL.

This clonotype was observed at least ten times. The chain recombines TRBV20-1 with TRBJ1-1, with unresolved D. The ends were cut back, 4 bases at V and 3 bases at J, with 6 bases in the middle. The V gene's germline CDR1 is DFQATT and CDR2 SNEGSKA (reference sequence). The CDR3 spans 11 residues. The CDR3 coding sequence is TGCAGTGCTAACAGTTACACTGAAGCTTTCTTT. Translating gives CSANSYTEAFF.

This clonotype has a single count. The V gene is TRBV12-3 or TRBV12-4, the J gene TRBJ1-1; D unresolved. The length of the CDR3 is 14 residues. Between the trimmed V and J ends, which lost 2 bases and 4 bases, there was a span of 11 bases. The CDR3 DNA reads TGTGCCAGCAGTTTATTAGGAGGAGGCACTGAAGCTTTCTTT. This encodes CASSLLGGGTEAFF.

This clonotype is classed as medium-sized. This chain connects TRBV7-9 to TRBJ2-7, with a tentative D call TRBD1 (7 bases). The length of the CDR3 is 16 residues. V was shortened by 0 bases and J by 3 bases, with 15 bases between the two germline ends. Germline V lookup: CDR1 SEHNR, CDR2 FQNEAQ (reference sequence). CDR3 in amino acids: CASSLALGGGDYEQYF. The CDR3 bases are TGTGCCAGCAGCTTAGCCCTTGGAGGGGGCGACTACGAGCAGTACTTC.

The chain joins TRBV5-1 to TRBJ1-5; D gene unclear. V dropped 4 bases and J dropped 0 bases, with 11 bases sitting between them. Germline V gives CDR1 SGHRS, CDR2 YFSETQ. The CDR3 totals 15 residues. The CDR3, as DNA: TGCGCCAGCAGCAAGGACGGAGATAGCAATCAGCCCCAGCATTTT. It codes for CASSKDGDSNQPQHF. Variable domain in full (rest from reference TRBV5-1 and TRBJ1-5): KAGVTQTPRYLIKTRGQQVTLSCSPISGHRSVSWYQQTPGQGLQFLFEYFSETQRNKGNFPGRFSGRQFSNSRSEMNVSTLELGDSALYLCASSKDGDSNQPQHFGDGTRLSIL.

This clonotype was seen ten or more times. DNA of the CDR3: TGTGCCAGCAGCACCCCTCTCTCACCCCTCCACTTT. Encoded protein: CASSTPLSPLHF. V is TRBV7-9 and J is TRBJ1-6; no definite D call. Germline CDR1 reads SEHNR; CDR2 reads FQNEAQ (reference sequence). V lost 5 bases to trimming and J lost 10 bases, with 9 bases between them. CDR3 length equals 12 residues. The complete variable domain, with remaining parts taken from reference TRBV7-9 and TRBJ1-6, reads DTGVSQNPRHKITKRGQNVTFRCDPISEHNRLYWYRQTLGQGPEFLTYFQNEAQLEKSRLLSDRFSAERPKGSFSTLEIQRTEQGDSAMYLCASSTPLSPLHFGNGTRLTVT.

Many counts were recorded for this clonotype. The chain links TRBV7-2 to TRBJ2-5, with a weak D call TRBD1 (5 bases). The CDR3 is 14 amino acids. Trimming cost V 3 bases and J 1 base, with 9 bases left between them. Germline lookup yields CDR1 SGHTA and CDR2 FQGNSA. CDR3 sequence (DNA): TGTGCCAGCAGCTTCCGCCAGGGCCAAGAGACCCAGTACTTC. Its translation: CASSFRQGQETQYF.

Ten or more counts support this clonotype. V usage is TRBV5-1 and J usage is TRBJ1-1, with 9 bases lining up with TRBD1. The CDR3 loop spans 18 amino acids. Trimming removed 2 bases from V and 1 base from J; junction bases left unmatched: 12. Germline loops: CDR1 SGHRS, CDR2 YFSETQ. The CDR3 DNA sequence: TGCGCCAGCAGCTTAATCGGGACAGGGTTTGGAGGGAACACTGAAGCTTTCTTT. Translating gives CASSLIGTGFGGNTEAFF.

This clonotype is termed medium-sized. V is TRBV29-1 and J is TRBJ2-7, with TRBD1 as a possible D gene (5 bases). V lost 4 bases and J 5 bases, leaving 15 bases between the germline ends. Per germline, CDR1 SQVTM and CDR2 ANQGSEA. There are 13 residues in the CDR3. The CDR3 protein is CSVVLGVKNEQYF. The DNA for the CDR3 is TGCAGCGTTGTTTTAGGGGTGAAGAACGAGCAGTACTTC.

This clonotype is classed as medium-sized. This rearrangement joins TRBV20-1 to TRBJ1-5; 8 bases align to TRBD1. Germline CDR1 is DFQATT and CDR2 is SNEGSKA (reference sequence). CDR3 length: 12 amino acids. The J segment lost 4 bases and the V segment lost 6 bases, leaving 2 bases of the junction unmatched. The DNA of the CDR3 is TGCAGTGCGGGGACAGGAAATCAGCCCCAGCATTTT. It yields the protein CSAGTGNQPQHF.

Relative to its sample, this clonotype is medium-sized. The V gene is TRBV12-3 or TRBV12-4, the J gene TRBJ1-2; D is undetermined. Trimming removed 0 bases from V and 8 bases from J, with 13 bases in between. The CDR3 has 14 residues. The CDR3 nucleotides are TGTGCCAGCAGTTTAGCGCTCGCAGGATGGGGCTACACCTTC. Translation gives CASSLALAGWGYTF.

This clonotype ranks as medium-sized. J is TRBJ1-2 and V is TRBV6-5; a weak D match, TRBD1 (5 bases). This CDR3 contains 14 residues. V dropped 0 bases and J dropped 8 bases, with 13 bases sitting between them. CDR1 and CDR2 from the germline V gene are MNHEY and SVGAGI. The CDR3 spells CASSYSTPGGGYTF. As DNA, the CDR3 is TGTGCCAGCAGTTACTCCACCCCTGGGGGGGGCTACACCTTC.

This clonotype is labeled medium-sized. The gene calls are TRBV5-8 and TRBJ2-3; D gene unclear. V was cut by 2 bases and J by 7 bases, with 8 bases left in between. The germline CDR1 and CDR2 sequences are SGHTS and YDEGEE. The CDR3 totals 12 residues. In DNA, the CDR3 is TGTGCCAGCAGCTTACGGAGACATACGCAGTATTTT. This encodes CASSLRRHTQYF.

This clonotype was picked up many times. CDR3 loop: CASSRVRGATYEQYF. Here the CDR3 DNA reads TGTGCCAGCAGCCGCGTTCGGGGGGCCACCTACGAGCAGTACTTC. The chain is built from TRBV3-1 and TRBJ2-7; a weak D match, TRBD2 (7 bases). Trimming took 4 bases from V and 2 from J, leaving 15 bases between them. The CDR3 runs to 15 residues. Per germline, CDR1 LGHDT and CDR2 YNNKEL (reference sequence).

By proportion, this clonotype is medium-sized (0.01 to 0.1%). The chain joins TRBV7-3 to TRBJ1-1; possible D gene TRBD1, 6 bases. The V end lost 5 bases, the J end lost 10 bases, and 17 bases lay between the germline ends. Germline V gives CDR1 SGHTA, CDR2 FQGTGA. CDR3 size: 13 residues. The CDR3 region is CASSANQGGVAFF. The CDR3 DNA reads TGTGCCAGCAGCGCCAACCAAGGGGGGGTAGCTTTCTTT.

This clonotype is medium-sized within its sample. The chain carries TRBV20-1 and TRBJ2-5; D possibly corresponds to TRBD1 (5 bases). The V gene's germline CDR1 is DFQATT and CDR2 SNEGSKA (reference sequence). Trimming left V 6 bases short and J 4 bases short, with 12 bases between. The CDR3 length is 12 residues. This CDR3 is CSASGSRETQYF. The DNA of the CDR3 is TGCAGTGCCTCAGGGTCACGAGAGACCCAGTACTTC.

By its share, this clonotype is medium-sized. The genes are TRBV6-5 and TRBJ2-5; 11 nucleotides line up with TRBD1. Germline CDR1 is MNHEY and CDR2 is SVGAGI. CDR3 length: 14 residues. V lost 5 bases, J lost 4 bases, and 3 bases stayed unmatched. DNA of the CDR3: TGTGCCAGCAGTCGGGGGACAGGGGGAGAGACCCAGTACTTC. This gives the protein CASSRGTGGETQYF.

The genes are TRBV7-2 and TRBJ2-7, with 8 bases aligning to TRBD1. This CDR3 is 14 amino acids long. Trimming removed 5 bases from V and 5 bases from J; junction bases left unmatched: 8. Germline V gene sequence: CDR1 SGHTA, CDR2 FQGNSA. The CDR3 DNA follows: TGTGCCAGCAGCGCCCTTGACAGGGGCGACGAGCAGTACTTC. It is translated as CASSALDRGDEQYF.

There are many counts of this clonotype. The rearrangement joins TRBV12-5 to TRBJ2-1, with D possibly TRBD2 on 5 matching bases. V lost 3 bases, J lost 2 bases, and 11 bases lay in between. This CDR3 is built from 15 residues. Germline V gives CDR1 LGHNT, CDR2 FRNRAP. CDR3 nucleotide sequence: TGTGCTAGTGGTTTACCGGGATTGACCTACAATGAGCAGTTCTTC. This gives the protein CASGLPGLTYNEQFF.